This is a list of T cell receptor beta chains from one sample in a study of CD8+ T cells in alopecia areata. Sequencing used immunoSEQ multiplex PCR; TCRdb keeps in-frame clones, though not all of them. This table holds tens of thousands of clones, around 29% found once. The sequences come from CD8+ T cells sorted from blood, collected at week 4, from a patient treated with tofacitinib. Receptor source: a human donor with alopecia areata. Each CDR3 is given with its conserved first and last residue. The order of the fields is clone size, D gene, V gene, J gene, CDR3 protein, CDR3 DNA. The D gene is left open where the match is weak. Where a row states a size, it is once, few, many or the class of an expanded clone; other rows omit it.

>few|NA|TRBV30|TRBJ2-2
CARRSPNTGELFF
TGTGCCCGGAGAAGTCCGAACACCGGGGAGCTGTTTTTT
>many|TRBD1|TRBV11-2|TRBJ2-7
CASSRDRGHEQYF
TGTGCCAGCAGCCGGGACAGGGGGCACGAGCAGTACTTC
>NA|NA|TRBV4-1|TRBJ1-2
CASSQESAYGYTF
TGCGCCAGCAGCCAAGAAAGTGCCTATGGCTACACCTTC
>NA|NA|TRBV25-1|TRBJ1-5
CASSERFTGQPQHF
TGTGCCAGCAGTGAAAGGTTTACAGGTCAGCCCCAGCATTTT
>few|NA|TRBV29-1|TRBJ1-2
CSARILAGSGYTF
TGCAGCGCCCGGATCCTCGCTGGAAGCGGCTACACCTTC
>few|NA|TRBV29-1|TRBJ2-1
CSVALGAGRGYEQFF
TGCAGCGTTGCATTAGGGGCAGGGAGAGGTTATGAGCAGTTCTTC
>NA|NA|TRBV6-6|TRBJ2-7
CASSQRADSYEQYF
TGTGCCAGCAGTCAGCGTGCAGACTCCTACGAGCAGTACTTC
>few|NA|TRBV5-4|TRBJ2-5
CASSLGRVEETQYF
TGTGCCAGCAGCTTGGGGAGAGTGGAGGAGACCCAGTACTTC
>NA|NA|TRBV4-1|TRBJ1-1
CASSLQGVGNTEAFF
TGCGCCAGCAGCCTTCAAGGGGTAGGGAACACTGAAGCTTTCTTT
>NA|TRBD1|TRBV9|TRBJ2-2
CASSSPGTGSAGELFF
TGTGCCAGCAGCAGTCCCGGGACAGGGTCGGCCGGGGAGCTGTTTTTT
>NA|TRBD1|TRBV11-2|TRBJ2-6
CASSSGQGRPSGANVLTF
TGTGCCAGCAGCTCAGGACAGGGTAGGCCCTCTGGGGCCAACGTCCTGACTTTC
>NA|NA|TRBV9|TRBJ1-2
CASSVGAPGTIEPLMAGYTF
TGTGCCAGCAGCGTAGGGGCTCCCGGGACAATCGAGCCCTTGATGGCTGGCTACACCTTC
>NA|TRBD2|TRBV27|TRBJ2-7
CASTPNGMASGYYEQYF
TGTGCCAGCACCCCGAATGGGATGGCTAGCGGTTACTACGAGCAGTACTTC
>NA|NA|TRBV30|TRBJ2-2
CACPNTGELFF
TGTGCCTGCCCAAACACCGGGGAGCTGTTTTTT
>NA|NA|TRBV20-1|TRBJ1-1
CSASPGEEAFF
TGCAGTGCTAGCCCGGGGGAAGAAGCTTTCTTT
>once|NA|TRBV13|TRBJ2-7
CASSPRGQGSYEQYF
TGTGCCAGCAGCCCCCGCGGGCAGGGATCCTACGAGCAGTACTTC
>few|NA|TRBV30|TRBJ1-1
CAWSVGTDNTEAFF
TGTGCCTGGAGTGTAGGGACCGACAACACTGAAGCTTTCTTT
>NA|NA|TRBV9|TRBJ2-2
CASSQTGHVTGELFF
TGTGCCAGCAGCCAAACAGGGCATGTCACCGGGGAGCTGTTTTTT
>NA|NA|TRBV7-2|TRBJ2-1
CAFIFEGFYNEQFF
TGTGCCTTTATATTCGAGGGCTTCTACAATGAGCAGTTCTTC
>NA|NA|TRBV7-9|TRBJ2-1
CASSLARSSEQFF
TGTGCCAGCAGCTTAGCCAGGAGTAGTGAGCAGTTCTTC
>NA|TRBD1|TRBV9|TRBJ1-1
CASSVEQGRDGAFF
TGTGCCAGCAGCGTAGAACAGGGGAGGGATGGAGCTTTCTTT
>NA|NA|TRBV7-2|TRBJ2-3
CASFPRWSYTDTQYF
TGTGCCAGCTTTCCACGGTGGAGCTACACAGATACGCAGTATTTT
>few|TRBD2|TRBV29-1|TRBJ2-7
CSVEGRGSGSDYEQYF
TGCAGCGTTGAAGGAAGAGGTAGCGGGAGTGACTACGAGCAGTACTTC
>few|NA|TRBV7-9|TRBJ2-4
CASSPSGAGGNIQYF
TGTGCCAGCAGCCCATCCGGGGCTGGGGGGAACATTCAGTACTTC
>few|NA|TRBV30|TRBJ2-1
CAWRSAGIEQFF
TGTGCCTGGAGGTCCGCGGGGATTGAGCAGTTCTTC
>few|NA|TRBV27|TRBJ2-7
CASSFGASYEQYF
TGTGCCAGCAGTTTCGGGGCTTCCTACGAGCAGTACTTC
>NA|NA|TRBV7-9|TRBJ2-7
CASSSPGLSYEQYF
TGTGCCAGCAGCTCCCCCGGACTCTCCTACGAGCAGTACTTC
>NA|NA|TRBV4-1|TRBJ1-1
CASSQGTSGSEAFF
TGCGCCAGCAGCCAGGGGACGTCGGGATCTGAAGCTTTCTTT
>many|NA|TRBV28|TRBJ2-1
CASSPKLYNEQFF
TGTGCCAGCAGCCCAAAACTTTACAATGAGCAGTTCTTC
>NA|NA|TRBV2|TRBJ1-1
CASSSRPEPAYPNTEAFF
TGTGCCAGCAGTTCTAGACCCGAACCCGCGTACCCCAACACTGAAGCTTTCTTT
>once|NA|TRBV30|TRBJ1-3
CAWRLDTIYF
TGTGCCTGGAGACTAGACACCATATATTTT
>NA|TRBD2|TRBV29-1|TRBJ2-5
CSAKRVGGETQYF
TGCAGCGCGAAGAGGGTGGGAGGGGAGACCCAGTACTTC
>few|NA|TRBV2|TRBJ1-1
CASTSGTQNTEAFF
TGTGCCAGCACGTCCGGGACGCAAAACACTGAAGCTTTCTTT
>few|NA|TRBV4-1|TRBJ1-1
CASSLQSHDEAFF
TGCGCCAGCAGCCTTCAAAGTCATGACGAAGCTTTCTTT
>NA|NA|TRBV29-1|TRBJ2-5
CSVASGTRAPETQYF
TGCAGCGTTGCTTCCGGGACCCGGGCCCCAGAGACCCAGTACTTC
>NA|TRBD1|TRBV30|TRBJ1-4
CACGGTGITNEKLFF
TGTGCCTGCGGTGGGACAGGGATAACTAATGAAAAACTGTTTTTT
>few|NA|TRBV7-9|TRBJ2-5
CASSLLTRQETQYF
TGTGCCAGCAGCTTATTGACACGACAAGAGACCCAGTACTTC
>NA|TRBD2|TRBV5-4|TRBJ2-1
CASSGSGRTYNEQFF
TGTGCCAGCAGTGGGAGCGGGAGGACTTACAATGAGCAGTTCTTC
>few|TRBD1|TRBV29-1|TRBJ2-5
CSVDRGQGAPETQYF
TGCAGCGTGGACAGAGGACAGGGGGCTCCAGAGACCCAGTACTTC